These 27 T cell receptor beta chains were all obtained from the same sample, sequenced in a study of cytomegalovirus exposure and HLA in healthy donors. The PCR employed 60 Vbeta primers together with 13 Jbeta primers. Assay: immunoSEQ multiplex PCR; the TCRdb copy retains only in-frame clones and omits some. The sample records roughly 150,000 clones, over 70% being singletons. Source material: PBMCs. The receptors stem from a boy aged 2 to 9 in good health and CMV-seronegative.

This chain links TRBV10-2 with TRBJ2-2; D is undetermined. With 8 bases removed from V and 2 bases from J, the gap between germline ends came to 3 bases. The germline V gene has CDR1 WSHSY and CDR2 SAAADI. The CDR3 covers 11 residues. Here the CDR3 DNA reads TGCGCCAGCCTTAACACCGGGGAGCTGTTTTTT. This sequence encodes CASLNTGELFF.

V usage is TRBV6-6 and J usage is TRBJ1-3; D might be TRBD1 (5 bases). The CDR3 totals 14 residues. CDR1 and CDR2 from the germline V gene are MNHNY and SVGAGI (reference sequence). The V and J ends lost 6 bases and 0 bases respectively, with 9 bases between them. DNA for the CDR3: TGTGCCAGCAGACGGGGGTCCTCTGGAAACACCATATATTTT. Its translation is CASRRGSSGNTIYF.

This clone was observed once. This chain links TRBV15 with TRBJ2-5; D is perhaps TRBD2 (5 bases). Germline CDR1 LNHNV, CDR2 YYDKDF (reference sequence). The CDR3 extends over 15 amino acids. Trimming removed 4 bases from V and 4 bases from J, with 16 bases in between. This CDR3 reads CATSTQGLAGETQYF. In DNA form, the CDR3 reads TGTGCCACCAGCACCCAAGGACTCGCGGGAGAGACCCAGTACTTC.

This clone was picked up one time. The CDR3 nucleotides read TGTGCCAGCAGCTTAGGAGGGGGCCGCTCCTACGAGCAGTACTTC. Its protein product is CASSLGGGRSYEQYF. This rearrangement joins TRBV7-8 to TRBJ2-5; 7 bases align to TRBD1. The end of the DNA is better explained by TRBJ2-7, so the J call may be wrong. The CDR3 consists of 15 residues. Germline loops: CDR1 SGHVS, CDR2 FQNEAQ.

As regards this clone: Sequence at one end of the junction differs from germline and may be a read error. This sequence joins TRBV28 and TRBJ1-5, with D perhaps matching TRBD1 (5 bases). CDR1 and CDR2 from the germline V gene are MDHEN and SYDVKM. The CDR3 extends over 13 amino acids. CDR3 region: CASSLAPPAGMDF. Written as DNA, the CDR3 is TGTGCCAGCAGTTTAGCCCCTCCCGCAGGGATGGATTTT.

The chain is built from TRBV5-1 and TRBJ2-3, with TRBD2 matching 11 bases. The CDR3 sequence is 18 residues long. V was pared by 0 bases and J by 2 bases, with 8 bases of the junction left unmatched. Germline assignment: CDR1 SGHRS and CDR2 YFSETQ. Here the CDR3 DNA reads TGCGCCAGCAGCTTGGGGCTAGCGGGGGGCCTCCTCACAGATACGCAGTATTTT. Its translation is CASSLGLAGGLLTDTQYF.

The chain links TRBV9 to TRBJ1-6; 8 bases match TRBD1. Germline V lookup: CDR1 SGDLS, CDR2 YYNGEE. The CDR3 is 14 amino acids. Germline trimming cut 2 bases from V and 7 bases from J; bases unmatched to any gene: 2. The CDR3 nucleotides read TGTGCCAGCAGCGTGGGACAGGACAATTCACCCCTCCACTTT. This encodes CASSVGQDNSPLHF.

This sequence joins TRBV19 and TRBJ2-6, with TRBD2 as a possible D gene (6 bases). This CDR3 has 18 residues. Trimming shortened V by 0 bases and J by 2 bases, and 14 bases separated the two germline ends. Per germline, CDR1 LNHDA and CDR2 SQIVND (reference sequence). The CDR3 spells CASSIDLRRDPGANVLTF. CDR3 in DNA: TGTGCCAGTAGTATAGATCTGAGGAGGGACCCTGGGGCCAACGTCCTGACTTTC.

This clone is a singleton in its sample. CDR3 residues: CASSPLDGSFQRQYF. Written as DNA, the CDR3 is TGCGCCAGCAGCCCCCTCGACGGGAGCTTTCAGAGGCAGTACTTC. V is TRBV4-1 and J is TRBJ2-7; a weak D match, TRBD2 (6 bases). The CDR3 contains 15 residues. Germline-derived CDR1 and CDR2 are MGHRA and YSYEKL. The germline V and J ends were trimmed by 4 bases and 9 bases, with 22 bases remaining between them.

The chain links TRBV11-2 to TRBJ2-1, with a possible D match to TRBD2 (6 bases). Germline V gene data show CDR1 as SGHAT and CDR2 as FQNNGV. The CDR3 has 15 amino acids. Trimming took 5 bases from V and 7 from J, leaving 18 bases between them. CDR3 protein: CASSLVASGFNEQFF. CDR3 nucleotide sequence: TGTGCCAGCAGCCTAGTCGCCAGCGGGTTTAATGAGCAGTTCTTC. Full variable domain (rest looked up from reference TRBV11-2 and TRBJ2-1): EAGVAQSPRYKIIEKRQSVAFWCNPISGHATLYWYQQILGQGPKLLIQFQNNGVVDDSQLPKDRFSAERLKGVDSTLKIQPAKLEDSAVYLCASSLVASGFNEQFFGPGTRLTVL.

CDR3 DNA: TGCGCCAGCAGCTTGGAAGCGGGGGGCGGTCCTACCGAGCAGTTCTTC. Its protein is CASSLEAGGGPTEQFF. This chain links TRBV5-1 with TRBJ2-1, with 9 nucleotides matching TRBD2. Germline V gives CDR1 SGHRS, CDR2 YFSETQ. Trimming removed 0 bases from V and 10 bases from J; junction bases left unmatched: 11. The CDR3 runs to 16 residues.

V gene TRBV23-1 combines with J gene TRBJ1-5; maybe TRBD1 (5 bases). Being an ORF, TRBV23-1 has a function that is uncertain. This CDR3 has 20 amino acids. V lost 0 bases to trimming and J lost 0 bases, with 21 bases between them. CDR3: CASSQSSTGQGRYSNQPQHF. Written as DNA, the CDR3 is TGCGCCAGCAGTCAATCGTCCACAGGCCAGGGCCGATATAGCAATCAGCCCCAGCATTTT.

The J gene is TRBJ2-1, the V gene TRBV29-1; D unclear. Trimming took 2 bases from V and 5 from J, leaving 16 bases between them. Germline V lookup: CDR1 SQVTM, CDR2 ANQGSEA. The CDR3 totals 15 residues. DNA for the CDR3: TGCAGCGTTGAATTCGGAACGAGCGAGGACAATGAGCAGTTCTTC. Translated: CSVEFGTSEDNEQFF.

V usage is TRBV25-1 and J usage is TRBJ2-2; a possible D gene is TRBD1 (5 bases). CDR3 length: 14 residues. V was pared by 7 bases and J by 4 bases, with 13 bases between. Germline V CDR1 and CDR2: MGHDK, SYGVNS. This CDR3 is CASTYTGGTGELFF. CDR3 bases: TGTGCCAGCACGTATACAGGCGGCACCGGGGAGCTGTTTTTT.

The rearrangement links TRBV10-3 to TRBJ2-1; the match to TRBD2 covers 9 bases. The CDR3 contains 17 residues. With 2 bases clipped from V and 6 bases from J, the junction kept 11 bases outside the gene matches. Germline V gene sequence: CDR1 ENHRY, CDR2 SYGVKD. CDR3 protein: CAISEPLERGAVNEQFF. CDR3 nucleotide sequence: TGTGCCATCAGTGAGCCCCTAGAGCGGGGGGCGGTCAATGAGCAGTTCTTC.

In its sample, this clone was seen once. This chain joins TRBV19 and TRBJ1-1; D is unresolved. Trimming pared 7 bases from V and 2 bases from J, leaving 14 bases between. CDR1 and CDR2 from the germline V gene are LNHDA and SQIVND (reference sequence). The CDR3 runs to 14 residues. The CDR3 DNA follows: TGTGCCAGTACCCTTACCGAGCAAAACACTGAAGCTTTCTTT. Residues: CASTLTEQNTEAFF.

The V call is TRBV14, the J call TRBJ2-6, with TRBD1 as a possible D gene (5 bases). Per the germline V gene, CDR1 is SGHDN and CDR2 is FVKESK. The CDR3 spans 16 residues. Trimming removed 3 bases at V and 4 bases at J, with 13 bases between. The DNA of the CDR3 is TGTGCCAGCAGCCACGCAGGGTCTGCGGGGGCCAACGTCCTGACTTTC. Protein sequence: CASSHAGSAGANVLTF.

J is TRBJ2-3 and V is TRBV12-5; TRBD2 might be the D (5 bases). CDR3 length equals 16 residues. V gave up 1 base and J gave up 4 bases, with 15 bases separating them. CDR1 is LGHNT and CDR2 is FRNRAP in the germline V gene. DNA for the CDR3: TGTGCTAGTGGTTTGGGGAGATTATCTAGCCCAGATACGCAGTATTTT. This codes for CASGLGRLSSPDTQYF.

This chain links TRBV2 with TRBJ2-1; a weak D match, TRBD2 (5 bases). Deletions cut 4 bases from V and 4 bases from J, with 5 bases between. CDR3 length equals 12 residues. Germline V lookup: CDR1 SNHLY, CDR2 FYNNEI. The CDR3 region is CASSGTYNEQFF. CDR3 in DNA: TGTGCCAGCAGTGGGACTTACAATGAGCAGTTCTTC.

CDR3 in DNA: TGTGCCAGCAGCTTAGCCACGGACAGGGCTTTGCACTACGAGCAGTACGTC. This encodes CASSLATDRALHYEQYV. This sequence joins TRBV7-8 and TRBJ2-7; 8 bases agree with TRBD1. The germline CDR1 and CDR2 sequences are SGHVS and FQNEAQ. This CDR3 spans 17 amino acids. V lost 0 bases to trimming and J lost 3 bases; unmatched junction nucleotides: 10.

This chain joins TRBV2 and TRBJ2-5, with D tentatively TRBD1 (6 bases). The V end lost 3 bases, the J end lost 4 bases, and 12 bases lay between the germline ends. Germline V gene lookup returns CDR1 SNHLY and CDR2 FYNNEI. There are 14 residues in the CDR3. In DNA form, the CDR3 reads TGTGCCAGCAGTGACTTGCAGGGGAGAGAGACCCAGTACTTC. Encoded protein: CASSDLQGRETQYF.

The DNA of the CDR3 is TGTGCCAGCAGTGAATCGGGGGTTAGCGGGGGAATGACCCAGTACTTC. This sequence encodes CASSESGVSGGMTQYF. The chain has TRBV6-1 and TRBJ2-5; 9 nucleotides line up with TRBD2. Trimming cost V 2 bases and J 7 bases; bases outside gene matches: 11. This CDR3 contains 16 residues. Germline V gives CDR1 MNHNS, CDR2 SASEGT.

This clone was observed a handful of times. The chain has TRBV7-2 and TRBJ2-7, with D possibly matching TRBD1 (5 bases). Looked up from germline, CDR1 is SGHTA and CDR2 is FQGNSA. This CDR3 is built from 12 residues. V lost 4 bases and J lost 4, with 8 bases in between. CDR3 region: CASSSDRYEQYF. In nucleotides, the CDR3 is TGTGCCAGCAGCTCTGACAGATACGAGCAGTACTTC.

The rearrangement uses TRBV19 and TRBJ1-4; 11 bases match TRBD1. After removal of 5 bases from V and 7 bases from J, the junction contained 3 bases not matched to a gene. The germline gives CDR1 LNHDA, CDR2 SQIVND (reference sequence). CDR3 size: 14 residues. CDR3 nucleotides: TGTGCCAGTAGTCCCGGGACAGGGGGTGAAAAACTGTTTTTT. Encoded protein: CASSPGTGGEKLFF. The full variable domain, in which reference TRBV19 and TRBJ1-4 provide the parts outside the CDR3, is DGGITQSPKYLFRKEGQNVTLSCEQNLNHDAMYWYRQDPGQGLRLIYYSQIVNDFQKGDIAEGYSVSREKKESFPLTVTSAQKNPTAFYLCASSPGTGGEKLFFGSGTQLSVL.

The chain has TRBV30 and TRBJ2-2; 7 nucleotides align to TRBD1. Germline V CDR1 and CDR2: GTSNPN, SVGIG (reference sequence). The junction had 5 bases not matched to a gene; V was cut back by 4 bases and J by 6 bases. This CDR3 contains 13 residues. CDR3 in amino acids: CAWTRQGSGELFF. The CDR3 region has the DNA TGTGCCTGGACCCGACAGGGTTCCGGGGAGCTGTTTTTT.

V is TRBV10-2 and J is TRBJ2-7, with TRBD1 identical over 10 bases. This CDR3 is 13 amino acids long. CDR1 is WSHSY, CDR2 SAAADI, per germline. V trimming: 7 bases; J trimming: 6 bases; junction bases outside the gene matches: 6. CDR3 DNA sequence: TGCGCCAGCATGGAGGACAGGGGGAGCGAGCAGTACGTC. This codes for CASMEDRGSEQYV.

This chain connects TRBV30 to TRBJ2-5; tentative D call: TRBD2 (5 bases). Germline values: CDR1 GTSNPN, CDR2 SVGIG (reference sequence). Trimming shortened V by 3 bases and J by 3 bases, and 8 bases separated the two germline ends. The CDR3 is 12 residues long. The DNA for the CDR3 is TGTGCCTGGAGAAGCGGAAAAGAGACCCAGTACTTC. Translated, it gives CAWRSGKETQYF.